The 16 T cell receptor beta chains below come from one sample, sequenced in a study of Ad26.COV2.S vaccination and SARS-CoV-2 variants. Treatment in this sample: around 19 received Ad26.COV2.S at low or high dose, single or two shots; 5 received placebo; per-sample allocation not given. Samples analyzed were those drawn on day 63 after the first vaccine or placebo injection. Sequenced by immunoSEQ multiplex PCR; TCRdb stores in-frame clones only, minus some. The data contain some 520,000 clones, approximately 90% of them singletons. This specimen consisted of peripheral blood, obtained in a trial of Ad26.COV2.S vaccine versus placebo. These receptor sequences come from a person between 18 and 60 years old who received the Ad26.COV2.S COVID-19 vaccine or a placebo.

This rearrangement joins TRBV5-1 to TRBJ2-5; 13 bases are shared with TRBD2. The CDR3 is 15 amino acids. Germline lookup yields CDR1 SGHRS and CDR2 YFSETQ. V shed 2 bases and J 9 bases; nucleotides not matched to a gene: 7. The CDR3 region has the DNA TGCGCCAGCAGCTTTCCCGGACTAGCGGGAGCGTCCCAGTACTTC. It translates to CASSFPGLAGASQYF.

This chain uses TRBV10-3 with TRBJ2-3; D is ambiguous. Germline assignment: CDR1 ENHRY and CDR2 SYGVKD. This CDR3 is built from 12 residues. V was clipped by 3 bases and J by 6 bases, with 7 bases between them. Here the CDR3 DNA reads TGTGCCATCAGTGATATAGGGGATACGCAGTATTTT. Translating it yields CAISDIGDTQYF.

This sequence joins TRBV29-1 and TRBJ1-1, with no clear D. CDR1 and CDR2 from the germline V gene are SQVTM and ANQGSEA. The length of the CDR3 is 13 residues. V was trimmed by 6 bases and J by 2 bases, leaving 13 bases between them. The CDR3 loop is CSVPSRVNTEAFF. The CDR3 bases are TGCAGCGTCCCCTCGAGGGTCAACACTGAAGCTTTCTTT.

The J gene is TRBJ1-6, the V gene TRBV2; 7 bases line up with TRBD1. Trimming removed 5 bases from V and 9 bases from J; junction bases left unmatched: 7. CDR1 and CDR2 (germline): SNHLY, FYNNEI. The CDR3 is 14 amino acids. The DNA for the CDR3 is TGTGCCAGCAGTCGCACAGGGGCGAGTTCACCCCTCCACTTT. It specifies CASSRTGASSPLHF. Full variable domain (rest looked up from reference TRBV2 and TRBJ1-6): EPEVTQTPSHQVTQMGQEVILRCVPISNHLYFYWYRQILGQKVEFLVSFYNNEISEKSEIFDDQFSVERPDGSNFTLKIRSTKLEDSAMYFCASSRTGASSPLHFGNGTRLTVT.

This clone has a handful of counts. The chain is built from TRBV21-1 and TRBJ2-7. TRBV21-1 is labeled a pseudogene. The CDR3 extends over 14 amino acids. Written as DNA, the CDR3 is TGTGCCAGCAGCAAAGGTATTCCATCCTACGAGCAGTACTTC. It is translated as CASSKGIPSYEQYF.

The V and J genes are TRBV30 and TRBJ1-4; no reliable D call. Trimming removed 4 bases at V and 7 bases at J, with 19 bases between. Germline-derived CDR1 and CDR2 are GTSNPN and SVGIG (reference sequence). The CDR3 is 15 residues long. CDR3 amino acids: CAWKGLLGEGEKLFF. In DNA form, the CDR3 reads TGTGCCTGGAAAGGCCTACTAGGAGAAGGTGAAAAACTGTTTTTT.

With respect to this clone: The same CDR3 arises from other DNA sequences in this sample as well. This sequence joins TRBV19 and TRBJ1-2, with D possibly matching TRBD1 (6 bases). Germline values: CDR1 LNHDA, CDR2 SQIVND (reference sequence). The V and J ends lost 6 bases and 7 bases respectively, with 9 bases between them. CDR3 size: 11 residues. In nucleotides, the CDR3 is TGTGCCAGTAGCAGGGGCGGTGGCTACACCTTC. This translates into CASSRGGGYTF.

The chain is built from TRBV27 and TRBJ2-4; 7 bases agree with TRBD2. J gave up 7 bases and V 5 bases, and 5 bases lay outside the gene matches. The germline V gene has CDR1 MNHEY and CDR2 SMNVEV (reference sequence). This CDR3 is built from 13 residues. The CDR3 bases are TGTGCCAGCAGTCCGGGGCGGGGGAACATTCAGTACTTC. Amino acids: CASSPGRGNIQYF.

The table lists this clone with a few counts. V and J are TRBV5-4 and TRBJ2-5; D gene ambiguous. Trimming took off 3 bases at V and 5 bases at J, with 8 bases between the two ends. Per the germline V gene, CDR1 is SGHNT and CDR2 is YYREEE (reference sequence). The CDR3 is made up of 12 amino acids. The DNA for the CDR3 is TGTGCCAGCAGCTCCGAGCAGGAGACCCAGTACTTC. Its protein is CASSSEQETQYF.

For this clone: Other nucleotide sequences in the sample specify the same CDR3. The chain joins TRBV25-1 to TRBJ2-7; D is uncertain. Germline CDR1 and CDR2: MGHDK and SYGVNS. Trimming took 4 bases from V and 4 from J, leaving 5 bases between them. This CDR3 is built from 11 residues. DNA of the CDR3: TGTGCCAGCAGTGGCCTGTACGAGCAGTACTTC. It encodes CASSGLYEQYF.

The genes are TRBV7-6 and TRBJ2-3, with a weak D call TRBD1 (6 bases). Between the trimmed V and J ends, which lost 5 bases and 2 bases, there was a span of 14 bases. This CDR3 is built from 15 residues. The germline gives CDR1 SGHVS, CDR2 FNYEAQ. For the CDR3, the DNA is TGTGCCAGCAGCCCCGGGACACTCGACACAGATACGCAGTATTTT. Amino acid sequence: CASSPGTLDTDTQYF.

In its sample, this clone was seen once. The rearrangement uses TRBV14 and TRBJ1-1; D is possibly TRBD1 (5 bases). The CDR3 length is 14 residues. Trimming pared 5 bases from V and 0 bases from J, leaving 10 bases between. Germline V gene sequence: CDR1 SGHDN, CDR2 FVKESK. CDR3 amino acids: CASSSGPLNTEAFF. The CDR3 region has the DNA TGTGCCAGCAGCTCGGGACCCCTGAACACTGAAGCTTTCTTT.

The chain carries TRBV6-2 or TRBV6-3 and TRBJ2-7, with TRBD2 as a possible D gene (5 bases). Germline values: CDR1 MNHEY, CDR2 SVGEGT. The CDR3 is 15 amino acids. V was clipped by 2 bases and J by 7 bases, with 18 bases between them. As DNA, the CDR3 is TGTGCCAGCAGTTACGGACCGGGGATCTATACAGAGCAGTACTTC. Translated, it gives CASSYGPGIYTEQYF.

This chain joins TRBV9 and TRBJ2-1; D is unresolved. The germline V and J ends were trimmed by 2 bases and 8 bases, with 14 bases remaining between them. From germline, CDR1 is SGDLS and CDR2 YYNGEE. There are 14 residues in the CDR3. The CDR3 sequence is CASSVTAYVDEQFF. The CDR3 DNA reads TGTGCCAGCAGCGTTACAGCCTATGTGGATGAGCAGTTCTTC.

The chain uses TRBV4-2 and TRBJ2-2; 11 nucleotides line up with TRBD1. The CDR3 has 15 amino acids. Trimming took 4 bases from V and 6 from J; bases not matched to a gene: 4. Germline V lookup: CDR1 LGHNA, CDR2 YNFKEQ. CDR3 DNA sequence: TGTGCCAGCAGCCGAGGACAGGGGGCGCCCGGGGAGCTGTTTTTT. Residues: CASSRGQGAPGELFF.

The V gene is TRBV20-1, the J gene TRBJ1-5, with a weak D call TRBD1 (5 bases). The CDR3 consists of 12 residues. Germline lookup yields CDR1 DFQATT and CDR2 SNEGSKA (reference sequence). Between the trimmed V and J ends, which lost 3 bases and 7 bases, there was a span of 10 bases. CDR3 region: CSASPGNQPQHF. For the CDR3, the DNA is TGCAGTGCTAGTCCAGGGAACCAGCCCCAGCATTTT.